The text below deals with one TCR beta chain. Its antigen is still unknown. PCR amplification relied on 60 Vbeta primers (plus 13 Jbeta primers). Libraries were prepared by immunoSEQ multiplex PCR; TCRdb keeps only in-frame clonotypes and omits some of them. The data contain about 200,000 clones, 79% of them singletons. CDR1 is MNHNS and CDR2 is SASEGT in the germline V gene. The CDR3 extends over 11 amino acids. Between the trimmed V and J ends, which lost 8 bases and 5 bases, there was a span of 6 bases. The sample originates from a study of cytomegalovirus exposure and HLA in healthy donors. Background on the study: An earlier analysis found 95 million to 140 million unique TCR beta sequences from about 190 million T cells. Findings and caveats of the study: As a later analysis showed, a missense DCLRE1C variant was linked to trimming of TCR beta V- and J-genes. TRBV6-2, TRBV6-3 and some other V segments were excluded as indistinguishable.

The J gene is TRBJ2-2, the V gene TRBV6-1; D call uncertain. This TCR came from a girl aged 5-17 years in good health and CMV-seropositive. The specimen sequenced was PBMCs. CDR3 nucleotide sequence: TGTGCCAGCGGGCAAACCGGGGAGCTGTTTTTT. Amino acids: CASGQTGELFF.